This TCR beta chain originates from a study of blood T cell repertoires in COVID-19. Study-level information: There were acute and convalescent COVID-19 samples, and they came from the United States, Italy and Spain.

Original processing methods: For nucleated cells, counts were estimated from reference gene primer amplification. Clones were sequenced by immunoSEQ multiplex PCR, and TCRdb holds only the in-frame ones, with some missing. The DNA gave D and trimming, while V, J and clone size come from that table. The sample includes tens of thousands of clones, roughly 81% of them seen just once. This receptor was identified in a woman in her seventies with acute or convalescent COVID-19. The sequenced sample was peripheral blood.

CDR3 sequence reads: CASSLLQATQYF. The CDR3 coding sequence is TGTGCCAGCAGCTTGCTCCAAGCAACGCAGTATTTT. V usage is TRBV5-4 and J usage is TRBJ2-3; D remains unclear. V lost 1 base and J lost 9, with 9 bases in between. This CDR3 spans 12 amino acids. CDR1 is SGHNT, CDR2 YYREEE, per germline (reference sequence).